One sample yielded the 8 T cell receptor beta chains listed below, sequenced in a study of CD8+CD57+ T cells in acquired aplastic anemia. The study profiled TCR beta VDJ and CDR3 using genomic DNA as template. TCRdb fed the reads into MiXCR, producing one record per CDR3 protein. The repertoire includes 400,000 to 500,000 distinct CDR3 sequences, 60% to 80% of them detected once, and 4% sits in the top ten. The specimen sequenced was sorted CD4+, CD8+, or CD8+CD57+ T cells (not recorded which) from PBMCs. The origin of the receptors is a human donor in good health, serving as a control.

The V call is TRBV2, the J call TRBJ1-3, with D uncertain. Trimming stripped 6 bases from V and 15 bases from J, with 36 bases between. From germline, CDR1 is SNHLY and CDR2 FYNNEI. The CDR3 runs to 18 residues. CDR3: CASRLPAADTQYGDPGYF. CDR3 nucleotides: TGTGCCAGCAGACTACCGGCCGCAGACACGCAGTATGGAGACCCCGGATATTTT.

In its sample, this clonotype was seen a few times. V and J are TRBV25-1 and TRBJ2-7; TRBD2 aligns across 10 bases. This CDR3 comprises 14 residues. Looked up from germline, CDR1 is MGHDK and CDR2 is SYGVNS. V shed 6 bases and J 2 bases; nucleotides not matched to a gene: 4. CDR3: CASSALAGAYEQYF. In DNA, the CDR3 is TGTGCCAGCAGCGCCCTAGCGGGAGCCTACGAGCAGTACTTC.

With respect to this clonotype: A read error may produce the germline difference seen at one junction end. The J gene is TRBJ2-1, the V gene TRBV7-2; D unclear. Germline-derived CDR1 and CDR2 are SGHTA and FQGNSA. The CDR3 sequence is 14 residues long. The CDR3 DNA reads as TGTGCCAGCAGTCCCGCACACGGAGCCAATGAGCAGCTCTTC. Translation: CASSPAHGANEQLF.

This clonotype was picked up many times. The chain uses TRBV20-1 and TRBJ2-3, with D possibly TRBD1 on 6 matching bases. V was cut by 0 bases and J by 6 bases, with 10 bases left in between. CDR1 and CDR2 (germline): DFQATT, SNEGSKA (reference sequence). The CDR3 has 13 amino acids. In DNA form, the CDR3 reads TGCAGTGCTAGAGAGGTGGGGGCGGATACGCAGTATTTT. It specifies CSAREVGADTQYF.

The chain combines TRBV7-9 with TRBJ1-1; 8 bases match TRBD1. V gave up 5 bases and J gave up 3 bases; unmatched junction bases: 5. The CDR3 is 14 amino acids. The germline V gene has CDR1 SEHNR and CDR2 FQNEAQ (reference sequence). CDR3 loop: CASSTTGVDTEAFF. The CDR3, as DNA: TGTGCCAGCAGCACGACAGGGGTCGACACTGAAGCTTTCTTT. The full variable domain, rest sourced from reference TRBV7-9 and TRBJ1-1, is DTGVSQNPRHKITKRGQNVTFRCDPISEHNRLYWYRQTLGQGPEFLTYFQNEAQLEKSRLLSDRFSAERPKGSFSTLEIQRTEQGDSAMYLCASSTTGVDTEAFFGQGTRLTVV.

CDR3 residues: CASGEGTGDTSYNEQFF. The CDR3 DNA is TGTGCCAGCGGTGAGGGGACAGGTGATACCTCCTACAATGAGCAGTTCTTC. The chain carries TRBV12-3 or TRBV12-4 and TRBJ2-1, with 8 bases identical to TRBD1. The V and J ends lost 8 bases and 0 bases, in that order; junction bases with no gene match: 12. This CDR3 has 17 residues.

Concerning this clonotype: This may stem from a read error, because a much larger clone lies one nucleotide away. The chain joins TRBV19 to TRBJ2-3; D is possibly TRBD1 (5 bases). Germline V gene sequence: CDR1 LNHDA, CDR2 SQIVND (reference sequence). The CDR3 has 14 amino acids. The CDR3 DNA is TGTGCCAGTAGTATAACAGGTCCTGCAGATACGCTGTATTTT. Translating it yields CASSITGPADTLYF.

The chain joins TRBV12-3 or TRBV12-4 to TRBJ2-1; D remains unclear. The length of the CDR3 is 16 residues. V was trimmed by 7 bases and J by 11 bases, leaving 27 bases between them. This chain's CDR3 is CASTSQAACPHEQQFF. CDR3 sequence (DNA): TGTGCCAGCACCTCCCAGGCGGCTTGCCCTCACGAGCAGCAGTTCTTC.